Presented here are 25 T cell receptor beta chains from one specimen sequenced in a study of T cells after yellow fever vaccination (dated by TCRdb to the late 2010s). Per the publication, the treatment or condition label means: live attenuated yellow fever vaccine strain. Library generation was performed with 5' RACE. Reads for this sample came from an Illumina NovaSeq 6000. TCRdb cleaned the public reads at Q25 with fastp, built clones with MiXCR and kept in-frame beta chains. Rows are combined by CDR3 protein, so each entry shows the most common genes and DNA. Here the sample has about 330,000 distinct CDR3 sequences; about 4% occur a single time. The top ten clones comprise roughly 24% of the sample. Specimen: PBMCs, collected 5 days after the yellow fever booster vaccination. These receptors all stem from a young man who received the YFV17D yellow fever vaccine.

The V call is TRBV19, the J call TRBJ2-7; D remains unclear. Trimming took off 7 bases at V and 0 bases at J, with 16 bases between the two ends. Germline V CDR1 and CDR2: LNHDA, SQIVND (reference sequence). This CDR3 has 15 residues. The DNA for the CDR3 is TGTGCCAGTACCGGATACGTATACGGCTCCTACGAGCAGTACTTC. Amino acid sequence: CASTGYVYGSYEQYF. Full variable domain (missing parts from reference TRBV19 and TRBJ2-7): DGGITQSPKYLFRKEGQNVTLSCEQNLNHDAMYWYRQDPGQGLRLIYYSQIVNDFQKGDIAEGYSVSREKKESFPLTVTSAQKNPTAFYLCASTGYVYGSYEQYFGPGTRLTVT.

This clonotype was seen repeatedly, ten times or more. V gene TRBV18 combines with J gene TRBJ1-6; 8 nucleotides agree with TRBD1. The ends lost 6 bases at V and 7 bases at J; junction bases unmatched: 11. The CDR3 covers 16 residues. Germline V gene data show CDR1 as KGHSH and CDR2 as LQKENI. CDR3 in amino acids: CASSTLGQGGNSPLHF. In nucleotides, the CDR3 is TGTGCCAGCTCTACTCTTGGACAGGGCGGGAATTCACCCCTCCACTTT.

The CDR3, as DNA: TGCGCCAGCAGCCCGACAGGGGCGAAGAATTCACCCCTCCACTTT. It encodes CASSPTGAKNSPLHF. V gene TRBV5-1 combines with J gene TRBJ1-6; 8 nucleotides align to TRBD1. V dropped 4 bases and J dropped 7; count of bases not matched to a gene: 7. This CDR3 region has 15 residues. Germline loops: CDR1 SGHRS, CDR2 YFSETQ.

This clonotype turned up a few times. This chain joins TRBV12-3 or TRBV12-4 and TRBJ1-3; D may be TRBD1 (5 bases). V lost 7 bases and J lost 8, with 21 bases in between. The CDR3 sequence is 15 residues long. The chain's CDR3 is CASTFTPSGADTIYF. Here the CDR3 DNA reads TGTGCCAGCACCTTTACGCCGTCTGGGGCGGACACCATATATTTT.

V usage is TRBV6-5 and J usage is TRBJ1-4; no clear D gene. The CDR3 runs 14 residues. Trimming took 2 bases from V and 3 from J, leaving 7 bases between them. The V gene's germline CDR1 is MNHEY and CDR2 SVGAGI. CDR3 in DNA: TGTGCCAGCAGTTACCAAGACTCTAATGAAAAACTGTTTTTT. This codes for CASSYQDSNEKLFF.

This clonotype was detected a few times. V is TRBV12-3 or TRBV12-4 and J is TRBJ1-6; D remains unclear. The CDR3 runs 14 residues. V lost 3 bases, J lost 10 bases, and 13 bases lay in between. The CDR3 loop is CASSFGQLGSPLHF. In DNA, the CDR3 is TGTGCCAGCAGTTTTGGGCAGTTGGGATCACCCCTCCACTTT.

This clonotype was counted a few times. The chain combines TRBV4-3 with TRBJ2-1; D not resolved. This CDR3 has 14 residues. Trimming took 4 bases from V and 9 from J, leaving 16 bases between them. The germline gives CDR1 LGHNA, CDR2 YSLEER. CDR3 amino acids: CASSPAVGSGEQFF. CDR3 sequence (DNA): TGCGCCAGCAGCCCTGCTGTGGGATCCGGTGAGCAGTTCTTC.

Details on this clonotype: Given a much more abundant clone one base away, this may be a read error. The chain is built from TRBV10-3 and TRBJ1-4; tentative D call: TRBD1 (5 bases). Germline assignment: CDR1 ENHRY and CDR2 SYGVKD. This CDR3 is built from 15 residues. The CDR3 DNA is TGTGCCATCAGTGAATTCGGAGGGACTAATGAAAAACTGATTTTT. Encoded protein: CAISEFGGTNEKLIF.

The chain joins TRBV6-6 to TRBJ2-7; no clear D gene. Per the germline V gene, CDR1 is MNHNY and CDR2 is SVGAGI (reference sequence). This CDR3 spans 12 amino acids. V was trimmed by 7 bases and J by 2 bases, leaving 9 bases between them. The CDR3: CASTSQPYEQYF. The CDR3 nucleotides read TGTGCCAGCACTAGTCAGCCCTACGAGCAGTACTTC.

At least ten counts were recorded for this clonotype. The V gene is TRBV4-2, the J gene TRBJ1-3, with TRBD1 as a possible D gene (5 bases). Germline V gives CDR1 LGHNA, CDR2 YNFKEQ. The CDR3 runs 15 residues. The V end was cut by 1 base, the J end by 0 bases, with 7 bases between. This chain's CDR3 is CASSQATGSGNTIYF. In nucleotides, the CDR3 is TGTGCCAGCAGCCAAGCTACAGGCTCTGGAAACACCATATATTTT.

The chain carries TRBV6-2 or TRBV6-3 and TRBJ2-7; D unresolved. V shed 10 bases and J shed 5 bases, with 21 bases lying between them. Germline V gene lookup returns CDR1 MNHEY and CDR2 SVGEGT. The CDR3 has 14 amino acids. DNA for the CDR3: TGTGCCATCGTCGATCTTTGTAGGGCCCACGAGCAGTACGTC. This translates into CAIVDLCRAHEQYV.

This clonotype was recorded a few times. The chain has TRBV7-9 and TRBJ2-1; D is perhaps TRBD1 or TRBD2 (5 bases each). Between the trimmed V and J ends, which lost 4 bases and 0 bases, there was a span of 13 bases. Germline CDR1 is SEHNR and CDR2 is FQNEAQ (reference sequence). The CDR3 runs 16 residues. The CDR3 DNA follows: TGTGCCAGCAGCTGGGGACCGCCGAGCTCCTACAATGAGCAGTTCTTC. Residues: CASSWGPPSSYNEQFF.

The chain joins TRBV9 to TRBJ2-5; the match to TRBD2 covers 7 bases. CDR3 size: 15 residues. Germline assignment: CDR1 SGDLS and CDR2 YYNGEE. Trimming removed 0 bases from V and 2 bases from J; junction bases left unmatched: 4. The CDR3 DNA reads TGTGCCAGCAGCGTAGCTACCGGGGGGCAAGAGACCCAGTACTTC. This encodes CASSVATGGQETQYF.

The chain couples TRBV9 to TRBJ1-6; 7 bases fit TRBD1. The CDR3 has 17 amino acids. CDR1 and CDR2 (germline): SGDLS, YYNGEE. Trimming at V came to 3 bases and at J to 4 bases, leaving 10 bases not matched to a gene. CDR3: CASSEGSGGQYNSPLHF. The CDR3 region has the DNA TGTGCCAGCAGCGAGGGGTCGGGGGGACAGTATAATTCACCCCTCCACTTT.

This clonotype came up a few times. V usage is TRBV12-3 or TRBV12-4 and J usage is TRBJ2-2; 8 bases align to TRBD2. CDR3 length: 15 amino acids. V trimming: 1 base; J trimming: 5 bases; junction bases outside the gene matches: 3. CDR3 residues: CASSLGIAGTGELFF. CDR3 DNA: TGTGCCAGCAGTTTAGGGATAGCGGGGACCGGGGAGCTGTTTTTT.

This clonotype occurred many times. The rearrangement uses TRBV20-1 and TRBJ1-5, with TRBD1 identical over 7 bases. J lost 6 bases, V lost 3 bases, and 5 bases had no gene match. Germline V gene data show CDR1 as DFQATT and CDR2 as SNEGSKA (reference sequence). The CDR3 contains 13 residues. DNA of the CDR3: TGCAGTGCTAGTTCAGGGGGTTTTCAGCCCCAGCATTTT. Translation gives CSASSGGFQPQHF.

The chain uses TRBV27 and TRBJ2-5, with 10 bases fitting TRBD2. The V gene's germline CDR1 is MNHEY and CDR2 SMNVEV (reference sequence). The CDR3 is 14 amino acids. Trimming took 6 bases from V and 2 from J; bases not matched to a gene: 3. The CDR3 DNA sequence: TGTGCCAGCAGCAAAGCGGGGGGGCAAGAGACCCAGTACTTC. Protein sequence: CASSKAGGQETQYF.

This rearrangement joins TRBV11-2 to TRBJ2-3, with D maybe TRBD2 (6 bases). Deletions cut 5 bases from V and 4 bases from J, with 13 bases between. CDR3 length: 14 residues. Germline CDR1 and CDR2: SGHAT and FQNNGV. CDR3 residues: CASSRLPGADTQYF. CDR3 DNA sequence: TGTGCCAGCAGCCGTTTACCGGGGGCAGATACGCAGTATTTT. Full variable domain (remainder filled in from reference TRBV11-2 and TRBJ2-3): EAGVAQSPRYKIIEKRQSVAFWCNPISGHATLYWYQQILGQGPKLLIQFQNNGVVDDSQLPKDRFSAERLKGVDSTLKIQPAKLEDSAVYLCASSRLPGADTQYFGPGTRLTVL.

This clonotype has just a few counts. This chain connects TRBV7-9 to TRBJ2-3; D not certain. This CDR3 is 11 amino acids long. V lost 8 bases, J lost 4 bases, and 7 bases lay in between. The V gene's germline CDR1 is SEHNR and CDR2 FQNEAQ (reference sequence). CDR3 coding DNA: TGTGCCAGCCCGACCCCAGATACGCAGTATTTT. Translation gives CASPTPDTQYF.

There are a few counts of this clonotype. The V call is TRBV20-1, the J call TRBJ1-2, with a weak D call TRBD1 (6 bases). V was pared by 6 bases and J by 8 bases, with 16 bases between. Germline V CDR1 and CDR2: DFQATT, SNEGSKA (reference sequence). The CDR3 is 12 amino acids. The CDR3 region is CSATMGQRGYTF. The CDR3 region has the DNA TGCAGTGCCACTATGGGACAACGCGGCTACACCTTC.

This clonotype was seen only a few times. The V call is TRBV4-1, the J call TRBJ2-7, with TRBD1 matching over 7 bases. The CDR3 has 14 residues. The germline CDR1 and CDR2 sequences are MGHRA and YSYEKL. With V trimmed by 2 bases and J by 6 bases, 7 bases remained unmatched. The DNA for the CDR3 is TGCGCCAGCAGCCAACCTAGACAGGGACGCGAGCAGTACTTC. Its translation is CASSQPRQGREQYF.

This clonotype was observed many times. The V call is TRBV6-5, the J call TRBJ2-7; D is unresolved. V lost 0 bases, J lost 7 bases, and 19 bases lay in between. The CDR3 runs 16 residues. The germline CDR1 and CDR2 sequences are MNHEY and SVGAGI. The CDR3: CASSYSPRTVVTEQYF. The CDR3 DNA is TGTGCCAGCAGTTACTCGCCCCGGACGGTGGTTACGGAGCAGTACTTC.

This clonotype has at least ten counts. CDR3: CASSSGTPVQYF. The CDR3 region has the DNA TGTGCCAGCAGCTCCGGGACTCCCGTCCAGTACTTC. The chain links TRBV7-9 to TRBJ2-5, with D tentatively TRBD2 (6 bases). Trimming cost V 4 bases and J 10 bases, with 13 bases left between them. This CDR3 comprises 12 residues. Germline V gene data show CDR1 as SEHNR and CDR2 as FQNEAQ (reference sequence).

This sequence joins TRBV6-5 and TRBJ1-5; the D gene is possibly TRBD1 (6 bases). In germline, CDR1 is MNHEY, CDR2 SVGAGI. The CDR3 extends over 15 amino acids. The ends were cut back, 0 bases at V and 2 bases at J, with 8 bases in the middle. In DNA, the CDR3 is TGTGCCAGCAGTTACTCGTCAGGGGGCAATCAGCCCCAGCATTTT. It encodes CASSYSSGGNQPQHF.

This clonotype was counted a few times. The chain couples TRBV4-1 to TRBJ1-1, with TRBD1 matching 7 bases. The CDR3 contains 15 residues. The germline gives CDR1 MGHRA, CDR2 YSYEKL. The ends lost 10 bases at V and 1 base at J; junction bases unmatched: 12. The CDR3 sequence: CATDSGEGANTEAFF. The CDR3 DNA is TGCGCCACCGACTCCGGGGAGGGGGCGAACACTGAAGCTTTCTTT.